These 28 T cell receptor beta chains were sequenced from one sample in a study of blood T cell repertoires in COVID-19. TCRdb's table, derived via immunoSEQ multiplex PCR, lists solely in-frame clones and lacks some. Found here are approximately 250,000 clones, approximately 88% of them singletons; the top ten hold 1% to 1.5%. The sample consisted of PBMCs or T cells enriched from blood (not recorded which). Receptors originate from a woman between 40 and 50 years old with acute COVID-19.

The chain recombines TRBV28 with TRBJ1-2; D gene uncertain. The V gene lost 7 bases and the J gene lost 3 bases, with 12 bases spanning the gap. The CDR3 contains 13 residues. The germline CDR1 and CDR2 sequences are MDHEN and SYDVKM. The CDR3, as DNA: TGTGCCAGCATGGAGGGAAACTACTATGGCTACACCTTC. Translating it yields CASMEGNYYGYTF.

CDR3 nucleotide sequence: TGTGCCAGCAGTTTATCCCTGGTTAGCTCCTACGAGCAGTACTTC. Amino acids: CASSLSLVSSYEQYF. The chain employs TRBV27 and TRBJ2-7; D gene uncertain. The germline CDR1 and CDR2 sequences are MNHEY and SMNVEV (reference sequence). Trimming took 0 bases from V and 0 from J, leaving 9 bases between them. CDR3 size: 15 residues.

The chain couples TRBV11-2 to TRBJ2-1; 7 nucleotides agree with TRBD1. Germline trimming cut 2 bases from V and 5 bases from J; bases unmatched to any gene: 15. CDR3 length: 18 residues. The V gene's germline CDR1 is SGHAT and CDR2 FQNNGV. CDR3 nucleotides: TGTGCCAGCAGCTTAAGTGCGGATCGGCCCGGACAGGACAATGAGCAGTTCTTC. Amino acid sequence: CASSLSADRPGQDNEQFF.

The rearrangement uses TRBV7-2 and TRBJ2-3, with 11 bases identical to TRBD2. Germline V CDR1 and CDR2: SGHTA, FQGNSA. V gave up 5 bases and J gave up 0 bases; unmatched junction bases: 10. The CDR3 spans 18 residues. This CDR3 reads CASSKQTSGVASTDTQYF. The CDR3 region has the DNA TGTGCCAGCAGCAAGCAGACTAGCGGGGTAGCTAGCACAGATACGCAGTATTTT.

J is TRBJ1-1 and V is TRBV6-2 or TRBV6-3, with D possibly TRBD1 on 5 matching bases. This CDR3 has 15 amino acids. Germline CDR1 reads MNHEY; CDR2 reads SVGEGT. V was trimmed by 2 bases and J by 5 bases, leaving 15 bases between them. CDR3 sequence: CASSYRAGGWTEAFF. Here the CDR3 DNA reads TGTGCCAGCAGTTACCGGGCCGGGGGTTGGACTGAAGCTTTCTTT.

Of note for this clone: The junction and the germline gene differ at one end; a read error may be behind it. The rearrangement links TRBV27 to TRBJ2-1; no firm D call. Per germline, CDR1 MNHEY and CDR2 SMNVEV (reference sequence). CDR3 length: 13 residues. In nucleotides, the CDR3 is TGTGCCAGCAGTCTATCTTACTACAATGAGCAGTTCTTC. Translating it yields CASSLSYYNEQFF.

This clone was recorded once. V and J are TRBV6-5 and TRBJ2-5; maybe TRBD1 (6 bases). Germline-derived CDR1 and CDR2 are MNHEY and SVGAGI. The CDR3 loop spans 14 amino acids. V lost 6 bases to trimming and J lost 4 bases, with 15 bases between them. CDR3 in amino acids: CASSLQGWSETQYF. The CDR3 DNA reads as TGTGCCAGCAGCTTACAGGGTTGGTCAGAGACCCAGTACTTC.

The chain combines TRBV12-5 with TRBJ1-2; TRBD1 agrees at 12 bases. Germline V gene sequence: CDR1 LGHNT, CDR2 FRNRAP. After removal of 3 bases from V and 3 bases from J, the junction contained 8 bases not matched to a gene. This CDR3 contains 17 residues. The CDR3 DNA sequence: TGTGCTAGTGGTTTACCCGTCGGGACAGGGGGCGACTATGGCTACACCTTC. This sequence encodes CASGLPVGTGGDYGYTF.

V and J are TRBV16 and TRBJ1-2; D may be TRBD1 (5 bases). CDR3 length equals 17 residues. Germline V gene sequence: CDR1 KGHSY, CDR2 FQNENV. V gave up 1 base and J gave up 2 bases, with 17 bases separating them. The chain's CDR3 is CASSQFLADSTNYGYTF. CDR3 bases: TGTGCCAGCAGCCAATTTCTGGCAGACAGTACGAACTATGGCTACACCTTC. The entire variable domain, with the rest obtained from reference TRBV16 and TRBJ1-2, is as follows: GEEVAQTPKHLVRGEGQKAKLYCAPIKGHSYVFWYQQVLKNEFKFLISFQNENVFDETGMPKERFSAKCLPNSPCSLEIQATKLEDSAVYFCASSQFLADSTNYGYTFGSGTRLTVV.

The V gene is TRBV19, the J gene TRBJ1-6; D may be TRBD1 (6 bases). V gave up 3 bases and J gave up 6 bases, with 9 bases separating them. The CDR3 spans 14 residues. Germline CDR1 and CDR2: LNHDA and SQIVND (reference sequence). The CDR3 DNA is TGTGCCAGTAGTATCCAGGGGCTTAATTCACCCCTCCACTTT. Amino acids: CASSIQGLNSPLHF.

This clone appeared a single time. One end of the junction does not line up with germline, which may come from a read error. This chain connects TRBV7-7 to TRBJ2-5; the D is unclear. The germline V gene has CDR1 SSHAT and CDR2 FNYEAQ (reference sequence). The CDR3 is 12 residues long. The CDR3: CASSLLGETQYF. The CDR3 coding sequence is TGTGCTAGCAGCTTACTCGGAGAGACCCAGTACTTC.

The chain employs TRBV6-2 or TRBV6-3 and TRBJ2-3; weak D call: TRBD1 (5 bases). The CDR3 has 15 residues. V shed 6 bases and J shed 0 bases, with 13 bases lying between them. Germline V gives CDR1 MNHEY, CDR2 SVGEGT. CDR3 region: CASSIGARSTDTQYF. CDR3 DNA sequence: TGTGCCAGCAGCATAGGGGCTAGGAGCACAGATACGCAGTATTTT.

V usage is TRBV28 and J usage is TRBJ2-3, with 7 bases lining up with TRBD1. From germline, CDR1 is MDHEN and CDR2 SYDVKM. This CDR3 contains 15 residues. V dropped 6 bases and J dropped 0; count of bases not matched to a gene: 6. The CDR3 DNA reads as TGTGCCAGCAGCGGACAGGAAACTAGCACAGATACGCAGTATTTT. Translating gives CASSGQETSTDTQYF.

The chain links TRBV28 to TRBJ2-2; 12 nucleotides line up with TRBD2. V lost 5 bases, J lost 7 bases, and 14 bases stayed unmatched. Germline V gene sequence: CDR1 MDHEN, CDR2 SYDVKM. This CDR3 region has 18 residues. In nucleotides, the CDR3 is TGTGCCAGCAGTCCAGAGACTAGCGGGAGTCGAGTTGGCGGGGAGCTGTTTTTT. Its translation is CASSPETSGSRVGGELFF.

This clone showed up just once. The rearrangement joins TRBV2 to TRBJ2-2; 9 bases align to TRBD2. Looked up from germline, CDR1 is SNHLY and CDR2 is FYNNEI. V shed 2 bases and J 3 bases; nucleotides not matched to a gene: 7. There are 17 residues in the CDR3. For the CDR3, the DNA is TGTGCCAGCAGTGAACTGCGGGAGGGCCATGACACCGGGGAGCTGTTTTTT. Translation: CASSELREGHDTGELFF. The entire variable domain, with the rest obtained from reference TRBV2 and TRBJ2-2, is as follows: EPEVTQTPSHQVTQMGQEVILRCVPISNHLYFYWYRQILGQKVEFLVSFYNNEISEKSEIFDDQFSVERPDGSNFTLKIRSTKLEDSAMYFCASSELREGHDTGELFFGEGSRLTVL.

The chain is built from TRBV4-3 and TRBJ2-7; TRBD2 matches 8 bases. The CDR3 is made up of 18 amino acids. Germline V lookup: CDR1 LGHNA, CDR2 YSLEER. The ends lost 0 bases at V and 0 bases at J; junction bases unmatched: 10. CDR3 DNA sequence: TGCGCCAGCAGCCAAGAGTTTGGCGGGAGGCCCGTCTCCTACGAGCAGTACGTC. It yields the protein CASSQEFGGRPVSYEQYV.

V is TRBV13 and J is TRBJ1-4, with D uncertain. This CDR3 is 12 amino acids long. CDR1 PRHDT and CDR2 FYEKMQ come from the germline V gene (reference sequence). The V gene lost 0 bases and the J gene lost 8 bases, with 4 bases spanning the gap. CDR3: CASSLGREKLFF. The CDR3 nucleotides are TGTGCCAGCAGCTTAGGTCGGGAAAAACTGTTTTTT.

The J gene is TRBJ2-6, the V gene TRBV7-9; 8 positions agree with TRBD1. Germline values: CDR1 SEHNR, CDR2 FQNEAQ (reference sequence). This CDR3 contains 18 residues. V lost 5 bases to trimming and J lost 0 bases; unmatched junction nucleotides: 9. The DNA of the CDR3 is TGTGCCAGCAGCACACCGACAGGGGTGAGCTCTGGGGCCAACGTCCTGACTTTC. It yields the protein CASSTPTGVSSGANVLTF.

V gene TRBV15 combines with J gene TRBJ2-1; 11 bases match TRBD2. Germline CDR1 reads LNHNV; CDR2 reads YYDKDF (reference sequence). The V and J ends lost 0 bases and 7 bases, in that order; junction bases with no gene match: 2. This CDR3 is 15 amino acids long. CDR3 loop: CATSREASGRNEQFF. The CDR3 coding sequence is TGTGCCACCAGCAGAGAGGCTAGCGGGAGGAATGAGCAGTTCTTC.

The chain is built from TRBV19 and TRBJ2-3; 12 bases agree with TRBD2. Trimming at V came to 5 bases and at J to 3 bases, leaving 6 bases not matched to a gene. This CDR3 has 16 amino acids. In germline, CDR1 is LNHDA, CDR2 SQIVND (reference sequence). The CDR3 nucleotides are TGTGCCAGTAGTCCCCTAGCGGGAGGGGCGACAGATACGCAGTATTTT. It specifies CASSPLAGGATDTQYF.

The rearrangement uses TRBV10-3 and TRBJ2-2; 7 bases are a match to TRBD1. Germline values: CDR1 ENHRY, CDR2 SYGVKD. V was clipped by 6 bases and J by 2 bases; unmatched bases: 6. The CDR3 is 15 amino acids. The CDR3 is CAISTRDRNTGELFF. The CDR3 DNA reads TGTGCCATCAGCACCCGGGACAGAAACACCGGGGAGCTGTTTTTT.

This clone was detected once. This chain uses TRBV11-3 with TRBJ2-2, with a possible D match to TRBD2 (5 bases). CDR1 is SGHNT, CDR2 YENEEA, per germline. The V end lost 5 bases, the J end lost 6 bases, and 22 bases lay between the germline ends. This CDR3 spans 17 amino acids. The chain's CDR3 is CASSATVIPGGPGELFF. The CDR3 DNA follows: TGTGCCAGCAGCGCAACTGTAATCCCTGGAGGTCCCGGGGAGCTGTTTTTT.

The chain couples TRBV18 to TRBJ2-7; possibly TRBD2 for D (5 bases). CDR3 size: 14 residues. Germline CDR1 reads KGHSH; CDR2 reads LQKENI. Trimming took 6 bases from V and 3 from J, leaving 15 bases between them. CDR3 in DNA: TGTGCCAGCTCCCCGACCCAGCGGAGCTACGAGCAGTACGTC. Its protein is CASSPTQRSYEQYV.

The chain carries TRBV24-1 and TRBJ1-5; the match to TRBD1 covers 9 bases. The V and J ends lost 2 bases and 5 bases, in that order; junction bases with no gene match: 3. This CDR3 has 15 residues. Looked up from germline, CDR1 is KGHDR and CDR2 is SFDVKD. CDR3 nucleotide sequence: TGTGCCACCAGTGATTCGGACAGGGGTTATCAGCCCCAGCATTTT. Protein product: CATSDSDRGYQPQHF.

This clone was detected once. The V and J genes are TRBV2 and TRBJ2-5; 14 nucleotides line up with TRBD2. This CDR3 is 17 amino acids long. Per germline, CDR1 SNHLY and CDR2 FYNNEI. V dropped 1 base and J dropped 3; count of bases not matched to a gene: 4. CDR3 coding DNA: TGTGCCAGCAGTGAAGGACCGGGACTAGCGGGAGAAGAGACCCAGTACTTC. It codes for CASSEGPGLAGEETQYF.

The rearrangement links TRBV12-5 to TRBJ1-1; possible D gene TRBD1, 6 bases. The CDR3 sequence is 15 residues long. Between the trimmed V and J ends, which lost 0 bases and 9 bases, there was a span of 17 bases. In germline, CDR1 is LGHNT, CDR2 FRNRAP. For the CDR3, the DNA is TGTGCTAGTGGTTTGGTAGAAGGGGGGGGCATCCAAGCTTTCTTT. Encoded protein: CASGLVEGGGIQAFF.

V usage is TRBV28 and J usage is TRBJ1-4, with D possibly matching TRBD1 (6 bases). The V end was cut by 7 bases, the J end by 0 bases, with 12 bases between. The germline CDR1 and CDR2 sequences are MDHEN and SYDVKM. The CDR3 spans 15 residues. The CDR3 here is CASKGGGTTNEKLFF. The CDR3 bases are TGTGCCAGCAAGGGGGGGGGAACAACTAATGAAAAACTGTTTTTT.

The V gene is TRBV7-9, the J gene TRBJ2-7, with D possibly being TRBD2 (6 bases). Germline V gene sequence: CDR1 SEHNR, CDR2 FQNEAQ (reference sequence). V lost 4 bases, J lost 3 bases, and 13 bases lay in between. The CDR3 runs 14 residues. This CDR3 is CASSWRDGYYEQYF. The CDR3 DNA sequence: TGTGCCAGCAGCTGGCGGGACGGGTACTACGAGCAGTACTTC.